This T cell receptor beta chain was identified during a study of T cell changes during pregnancy in multiple sclerosis (dated by TCRdb to between 2018 and 2021). The study in broad terms: Changes in the T cell repertoire over the course of pregnancy were examined in this study in women with multiple sclerosis.

Of note for this clone: The clone's antigen remains unknown. There are no base qualities to consult, and no much larger clone falls within one base.

The germline V gene specifies SNHLY as CDR1 and FYNNEI as CDR2. V loses 6 bases, J loses 3 bases, and the germline ends lie 15 bases apart. Inclusive of the bounding cysteine and phenylalanine, the CDR3 is 14 residues long. This entry keeps only the CDR3 DNA: 42 bases, framed from base 1. Library method: the immunoSEQ multiplex PCR assay. TCRdb carries this immuneACCESS record with in-frame sequences only. Its versions omit some clonotypes, under half of them owing to an unresolved V gene in the studies checked, with the rest unexplained. The sample yields tens of thousands of clones; around 94% were counted once. The ten largest account for about 0.78% of the sample.

This TCR came from a female donor with multiple sclerosis, enrolled in a pregnancy study. Here the sequenced sample was peripheral blood, taken in the third trimester of pregnancy. The chain employs TRBV2 and TRBJ2-7; the D gene is perhaps TRBD1, on 5 matching bases. The CDR3 reads CASRPSPTGYEQYF. The DNA sequence follows: TGTGCCAGCAGGCCCTCTCCTACAGGCTACGAGCAGTACTTC. When the CDR3 is completed using the reference TRBV2 and TRBJ2-7 genes on either side, the full variable domain is EPEVTQTPSHQVTQMGQEVILRCVPISNHLYFYWYRQILGQKVEFLVSFYNNEISEKSEIFDDQFSVERPDGSNFTLKIRSTKLEDSAMYFCASRPSPTGYEQYFGPGTRLTVT.